A selection of T cell receptor beta chains follows, all from one sample in a study of blood T cell repertoires in COVID-19. Produced via immunoSEQ multiplex PCR; TCRdb's table is partial and in-frame only. Of approximately 70,000 clones listed, roughly 87% are singletons. Input material: peripheral blood. Receptor source: a middle-aged man with active COVID-19. Both conserved end residues are part of each CDR3.

V gene	J gene	CDR3 protein
TRBV24-1	TRBJ2-1	CATSDPGLAGASSYNEQFF
TRBV28	TRBJ2-7	CASIRGGDSYEQYF
TRBV7-2	TRBJ2-1	CASSLGGGNYNEQFF
TRBV7-6	TRBJ1-5	CASSQDRGRQPQHF
TRBV7-2	TRBJ1-3	CASSPPDGTASGNTIYF
TRBV2	TRBJ1-2	CASSEYRVGYTF
TRBV6-5	TRBJ1-2	CASRETGGWHGYTF
TRBV29-1	TRBJ2-5	CSVDSGEETQYF
TRBV7-2	TRBJ2-7	CASSLAPSTRGGRSYEQYF
TRBV3-1/TRBV3-2	TRBJ1-1	CASSLRQGTEAFF
TRBV5-6	TRBJ2-5	CASSRRGGFQETQYF
TRBV3-1/TRBV3-2	TRBJ2-7	CASRGTGGRYEQYF
TRBV7-8	TRBJ2-7	CASSPGLSVGEQYF
TRBV5-1	TRBJ2-3	CASSADRVRTDTQYF
TRBV13	TRBJ2-1	CASSLPGYTNNEQFF
TRBV18	TRBJ2-1	CASSPKQDRPVGLFF
TRBV11-2	TRBJ2-5	CASSLAGVGETQYF
TRBV2	TRBJ2-6	CASSEAPQGAGANVLTF
TRBV7-2	TRBJ1-2	CASSEGPGEYGYTF
TRBV28	TRBJ2-6	CASSYGTGRNSGANVLTF
TRBV11-2	TRBJ1-2	CASSSITTGEAGYTF
TRBV30	TRBJ2-1	CAWGTGTSNEQFF
TRBV6-6	TRBJ1-5	CASSPGQQPQHF
TRBV12-3/TRBV12-4	TRBJ1-1	CASSLSNEAFF
TRBV24-1	TRBJ2-5	CATQAQGRYQTQYF
TRBV7-9	TRBJ1-2	CASSFSQGNVGYTF
TRBV28	TRBJ1-1	CASSLPPWGLKFTNTEAFF
TRBV28	TRBJ2-1	CASSPGRRRNNEQFF
TRBV28	TRBJ2-1	CASSPWSGSNEQFF
TRBV6-4	TRBJ2-1	CASRTDRNSYNEQFF
TRBV2	TRBJ1-1	CASSVEGANTEAFF
TRBV2	TRBJ2-1	CASSPTGNEQFF
TRBV7-9	TRBJ2-1	CASSPTSGRVDEQFF
TRBV5-6	TRBJ2-2	CATRPRTAGGDRTGELFF
TRBV27	TRBJ2-7	CASSPRELYEQYF